The 17 T cell receptor beta chains listed next were all sequenced from one sample in a study of coeliac disease. The assay was immunoSEQ multiplex PCR, and TCRdb's table has in-frame clones only and misses some. This table has several thousand clones, around 60% appearing once. The sample comprised lamina propria lymphocytes from the gut. These receptors were collected from a woman aged 55-75 years with active celiac disease.

The chain has TRBV2 and TRBJ2-3; 9 nucleotides align to TRBD2. The CDR3 runs to 16 residues. The V and J ends lost 6 bases and 0 bases, in that order; junction bases with no gene match: 7. The germline V gene encodes CDR1 SNHLY and CDR2 FYNNEI. The CDR3 coding sequence is TGTGCCAGCAGACGGAATAGCGGGGGAAGCACAGATACGCAGTATTTT. Protein: CASRRNSGGSTDTQYF.

The chain links TRBV5-6 to TRBJ2-2; TRBD1 aligns across 8 bases. The V gene's germline CDR1 is SGHDT and CDR2 YYEEEE. The J segment lost 3 bases and the V segment lost 4 bases, leaving 11 bases of the junction unmatched. CDR3 length: 17 residues. CDR3 bases: TGTGCCAGCAGCCTCAATATAGGACAGGGATACACCGGGGAGCTGTTTTTT. Amino acid sequence: CASSLNIGQGYTGELFF.

CDR3 nucleotides: TGCGCCAGCAGCTCGGCACCCCACCAGACTAGCGGGGCCGAGCAGTACTTC. It translates to CASSSAPHQTSGAEQYF. The gene calls are TRBV5-1 and TRBJ2-7; 11 bases match TRBD2. CDR3 size: 17 residues. Trimming cost V 3 bases and J 6 bases; bases outside gene matches: 14. Germline lookup yields CDR1 SGHRS and CDR2 YFSETQ.

The chain is built from TRBV7-2 and TRBJ1-2, with D unresolved. This CDR3 is built from 14 residues. Trimming removed 5 bases at V and 8 bases at J, with 18 bases between. Germline V gives CDR1 SGHTA, CDR2 FQGNSA. CDR3: CASSPRTFRGGYTF. The CDR3 nucleotides read TGTGCCAGCAGCCCTAGGACTTTCCGTGGGGGCTACACCTTC.

The chain recombines TRBV6-5 with TRBJ2-7; no clear D. Germline CDR1 reads MNHEY; CDR2 reads SVGAGI. The V end was cut by 3 bases, the J end by 0 bases, with 6 bases between. The CDR3 has 13 amino acids. This CDR3 is CASSYDISYEQYF. The DNA of the CDR3 is TGTGCCAGCAGTTATGACATCTCCTACGAGCAGTACTTC.

This chain connects TRBV6-6 to TRBJ2-5, with D maybe TRBD2 (7 bases). The J call may be incorrect, as the DNA end agrees better with TRBJ2-7. The CDR3 is 15 residues long. CDR1 MNHNY and CDR2 SVGAGI come from the germline V gene (reference sequence). The CDR3 region is CASSYGGRGTYEQYF. CDR3 bases: TGTGCCAGCAGTTACGGGGGGCGGGGGACCTACGAGCAGTACTTC.

The chain employs TRBV5-5 and TRBJ1-1; D is unclear. Looked up from germline, CDR1 is SGHKS and CDR2 is YYEKEE (reference sequence). This CDR3 spans 15 amino acids. V shed 0 bases and J shed 4 bases, with 13 bases lying between them. The CDR3 spells CASSLGAGFITEAFF. CDR3 bases: TGTGCCAGCAGCTTGGGGGCAGGATTCATCACTGAAGCTTTCTTT.

The J gene is TRBJ1-1, the V gene TRBV4-3; 8 bases align to TRBD1. The CDR3 covers 13 residues. Germline CDR1 is LGHNA and CDR2 is YSLEER. The V gene end was trimmed by 1 base and the J gene end by 5 bases; junction bases not matched to a gene: 0. As DNA, the CDR3 is TGCGCCAGCAGCCAAGGACAGGGGACTGAAGCTTTCTTT. Translation: CASSQGQGTEAFF.

This rearrangement joins TRBV5-1 to TRBJ2-1, with 8 nucleotides matching TRBD2. This CDR3 contains 15 residues. Trimming cost V 4 bases and J 3 bases; bases outside gene matches: 6. Germline CDR1 and CDR2: SGHRS and YFSETQ. The CDR3 loop is CASSVTGTSYNEQFF. CDR3 nucleotides: TGCGCCAGCAGCGTCACCGGGACTAGCTACAATGAGCAGTTCTTC.

This clone was picked up one time. The chain employs TRBV9 and TRBJ1-2; 8 nucleotides align to TRBD1. With V trimmed by 6 bases and J by 5 bases, 9 bases remained unmatched. The CDR3 totals 14 residues. The germline gives CDR1 SGDLS, CDR2 YYNGEE. The CDR3 bases are TGTGCCAGCACCCAAGAGGGGACAGGATATGGCTACACCTTC. It specifies CASTQEGTGYGYTF. Using reference TRBV9 and TRBJ1-2 for the parts outside the CDR3, the full variable domain is DSGVTQTPKHLITATGQRVTLRCSPRSGDLSVYWYQQSLDQGLQFLIQYYNGEERAKGNILERFSAQQFPDLHSELNLSSLELGDSALYFCASTQEGTGYGYTFGSGTRLTVV.

This clone is categorized as medium-sized. V gene TRBV28 combines with J gene TRBJ1-5, with D unclear. Looked up from germline, CDR1 is MDHEN and CDR2 is SYDVKM. This CDR3 comprises 11 residues. V was pared by 7 bases and J by 6 bases, with 7 bases between. CDR3 loop: CASTEGQPQHF. The DNA of the CDR3 is TGTGCCAGCACTGAGGGTCAGCCCCAGCATTTT.

This clone was observed a few times. V usage is TRBV6-5 and J usage is TRBJ2-7; 9 bases line up with TRBD2. The V segment lost 5 bases and the J segment 2 bases; nucleotides outside the gene matches: 7. There are 15 residues in the CDR3. The germline gives CDR1 MNHEY, CDR2 SVGAGI. The DNA for the CDR3 is TGTGCCAGCAGTCCACCACTAGCGGGTACCTACGAGCAGTACTTC. Translated, it gives CASSPPLAGTYEQYF.

V gene TRBV7-2 combines with J gene TRBJ2-5; TRBD2 matches at 11 bases. Germline lookup yields CDR1 SGHTA and CDR2 FQGNSA. The CDR3 is 16 amino acids. The trim removed 0 bases at V and 2 bases at J, leaving 2 bases unmatched. CDR3 region: CASSLAVAGGQETQYF. DNA of the CDR3: TGTGCCAGCAGCTTAGCGGTAGCGGGGGGGCAAGAGACCCAGTACTTC.

The chain carries TRBV13 and TRBJ2-3; TRBD2 matches 8 bases. The CDR3 loop spans 15 amino acids. In germline, CDR1 is PRHDT, CDR2 FYEKMQ (reference sequence). V trimming: 4 bases; J trimming: 1 base; junction bases outside the gene matches: 4. This chain's CDR3 is CASSSLRGGTDTQYF. For the CDR3, the DNA is TGTGCCAGCAGCTCCTTGCGGGGGGGCACAGATACGCAGTATTTT. The full variable domain, completed using reference TRBV13 and TRBJ2-3, is AAGVIQSPRHLIKEKRETATLKCYPIPRHDTVYWYQQGPGQDPQFLISFYEKMQSDKGSIPDRFSAQQFSDYHSELNMSSLELGDSALYFCASSSLRGGTDTQYFGPGTRLTVL.

This clone has only a few counts. This chain connects TRBV7-9 to TRBJ2-1, with 9 bases matching TRBD2. Trimming cost V 5 bases and J 6 bases; bases outside gene matches: 8. In germline, CDR1 is SEHNR, CDR2 FQNEAQ (reference sequence). The CDR3 has 15 residues. CDR3 residues: CASSPTTSGSNEQFF. The CDR3, as DNA: TGTGCCAGCAGCCCGACGACTAGCGGAAGCAATGAGCAGTTCTTC.

This clone came up once. The chain uses TRBV27 and TRBJ2-5; TRBD2 agrees at 8 bases. The CDR3 spans 15 residues. Per the germline V gene, CDR1 is MNHEY and CDR2 is SMNVEV (reference sequence). Trimming cost V 1 base and J 3 bases; bases outside gene matches: 4. The DNA for the CDR3 is TGTGCCAGCAGTTTATTTGCGCGGGAGGAAGAGACCCAGTACTTC. Translation: CASSLFAREEETQYF.

The CDR3 bases are TGTGCCAGCAGCTTAGGACAGGAGGCCTCCTACGAGCAGTACTTC. Protein product: CASSLGQEASYEQYF. The V gene is TRBV11-2, the J gene TRBJ2-7; D may be TRBD1 (6 bases). Germline assignment: CDR1 SGHAT and CDR2 FQNNGV. V lost 1 base and J 0 bases, leaving 10 bases between the germline ends. The CDR3 extends over 15 amino acids.